Below, 15 T cell receptor beta chains from the same sample are listed, as sequenced in a study of OX40 agonist ivuxolimab in advanced cancers. The protocol was immunoSEQ multiplex PCR, while the TCRdb copy is restricted to in-frame clones and leaves out a portion. Of some 25,000 clones in the sample, around 76% were seen once. The source was CD4+ or CD8+ T cells sorted from blood, collected in a trial of the OX40 agonist ivuxolimab. The receptor source for this set is an adult with an advanced solid tumor such as melanoma, head and neck, liver or kidney cancer.

V and J are TRBV7-2 and TRBJ1-1; 11 nucleotides agree with TRBD1. The trim removed 4 bases at V and 6 bases at J, leaving 4 bases unmatched. The CDR3 is 14 residues long. CDR1 SGHTA and CDR2 FQGNSA come from the germline V gene. CDR3 coding DNA: TGTGCCAGCAGCTCGGGACAGGGGGGTTCTGAAGCTTTCTTT. Encoded protein: CASSSGQGGSEAFF. The whole variable domain, filled in from reference TRBV7-2 and TRBJ1-1, reads GAGVSQSPSNKVTEKGKDVELRCDPISGHTALYWYRQSLGQGLEFLIYFQGNSAPDKSGLPSDRFSAERTGGSVSTLTIQRTQQEDSAVYLCASSSGQGGSEAFFGQGTRLTVV.

The chain uses TRBV4-3 and TRBJ2-2, with D perhaps being TRBD1 or TRBD2 (5 bases each). The V gene lost 4 bases and the J gene lost 7 bases, with 13 bases spanning the gap. The CDR3 contains 14 residues. Germline CDR1 LGHNA, CDR2 YSLEER. CDR3 protein: CASSLGTGGGELFF. The CDR3 nucleotides are TGCGCCAGCAGCCTTGGGACCGGTGGCGGGGAGCTGTTTTTT.

The genes are TRBV9 and TRBJ2-5; D not certain. V dropped 0 bases and J dropped 2 bases, with 11 bases sitting between them. The CDR3 has 15 residues. Germline CDR1 SGDLS, CDR2 YYNGEE. CDR3 amino acids: CASSVGTASQETQYF. The CDR3 DNA follows: TGTGCCAGCAGCGTAGGAACAGCGAGTCAAGAGACCCAGTACTTC.

This chain connects TRBV7-3 to TRBJ2-3, with 7 bases that match TRBD1. CDR1 is SGHTA and CDR2 is FQGTGA in the germline V gene. The CDR3 length is 14 residues. J gave up 6 bases and V 0 bases, and 3 bases lay outside the gene matches. In DNA, the CDR3 is TGTGCCAGCAGCTTAACAGGGGGCGTCGATACGCAGTATTTT. It yields the protein CASSLTGGVDTQYF.

In its sample, this clone was seen once. The chain recombines TRBV5-6 with TRBJ2-7; TRBD2 aligns across 7 bases. There are 14 residues in the CDR3. CDR1 is SGHDT, CDR2 YYEEEE, per germline. The ends lost 4 bases at V and 3 bases at J; junction bases unmatched: 7. This chain's CDR3 is CASSVGTNLYEQYF. CDR3 sequence (DNA): TGTGCCAGCAGCGTCGGGACTAACCTCTACGAGCAGTACTTC.

The chain employs TRBV27 and TRBJ1-5; possibly TRBD1 for D (5 bases). Germline V lookup: CDR1 MNHEY, CDR2 SMNVEV (reference sequence). With 0 bases removed from V and 7 bases from J, the gap between germline ends came to 10 bases. The CDR3 spans 14 residues. The CDR3 nucleotides are TGTGCCAGCAGTTTATCCGGGCGGGGCCAGCCCCAGCATTTT. It yields the protein CASSLSGRGQPQHF.

The rearrangement links TRBV5-6 to TRBJ2-1; perhaps TRBD2 as D (5 bases). V was pared by 3 bases and J by 6 bases, with 16 bases between. Germline assignment: CDR1 SGHDT and CDR2 YYEEEE. This CDR3 region has 15 residues. This CDR3 is CASSYPSGALNEQFF. The CDR3 nucleotides read TGTGCCAGCAGCTACCCCAGCGGAGCCCTCAATGAGCAGTTCTTC.

The V call is TRBV19, the J call TRBJ2-3; D possibly corresponds to TRBD1 (6 bases). The CDR3 sequence is 15 residues long. CDR1 and CDR2 (germline): LNHDA, SQIVND (reference sequence). V was trimmed by 8 bases and J by 4 bases, leaving 19 bases between them. This CDR3 is CASGFRGEGADTQYF. The CDR3 region has the DNA TGTGCCAGTGGGTTCAGGGGCGAAGGGGCAGATACGCAGTATTTT.

This clone appeared a few times. The chain combines TRBV20-1 with TRBJ1-4; TRBD1 might be the D (5 bases). Trimming left V 4 bases short and J 8 bases short, with 8 bases between. This CDR3 has 11 residues. In germline, CDR1 is DFQATT, CDR2 SNEGSKA (reference sequence). The CDR3 nucleotides read TGCAGTGCTATAGACAGCGAAAAACTGTTTTTT. It encodes CSAIDSEKLFF.

The chain combines TRBV29-1 with TRBJ1-2; 7 nucleotides align to TRBD1. Germline V lookup: CDR1 SQVTM, CDR2 ANQGSEA. This CDR3 has 12 residues. The trim removed 6 bases at V and 3 bases at J, leaving 4 bases unmatched. The CDR3 coding sequence is TGCAGCGTCGAACAGGGGTACTATGGCTACACCTTC. It translates to CSVEQGYYGYTF. The variable domain in full, with the rest retrieved from reference TRBV29-1 and TRBJ1-2, is SAVISQKPSRDICQRGTSLTIQCQVDSQVTMMFWYRQQPGQSLTLIATANQGSEATYESGFVIDKFPISRPNLTFSTLTVSNMSPEDSSIYLCSVEQGYYGYTFGSGTRLTVV.

The chain recombines TRBV7-9 with TRBJ1-2, with 12 nucleotides matching TRBD1. The junction had 3 bases not matched to a gene; V was cut back by 2 bases and J by 5 bases. CDR3 length: 15 amino acids. CDR1 SEHNR and CDR2 FQNEAQ come from the germline V gene (reference sequence). This CDR3 reads CASSLTGQGAYGYTF. In DNA form, the CDR3 reads TGTGCCAGCAGCTTAACGGGACAGGGGGCGTATGGCTACACCTTC.

This clone was detected only once. The rearrangement uses TRBV12-5 and TRBJ2-1; 8 bases agree with TRBD2. CDR3 length: 14 amino acids. CDR1 and CDR2 from the germline V gene are LGHNT and FRNRAP. V lost 11 bases and J lost 4; bases outside the gene matches: 10. The CDR3 nucleotides read TGTGCTTCAGAAGAACGGGGGGGTTACAATGAGCAGTTCTTC. It codes for CASEERGGYNEQFF.

The chain combines TRBV10-1 with TRBJ2-7; no reliable D call. Trimming removed 3 bases from V and 3 bases from J, with 9 bases in between. CDR3 length: 13 residues. The germline V gene encodes CDR1 WNHNN and CDR2 SYGVQD (reference sequence). The CDR3 nucleotides are TGCGCCAGCAGTGACGCCGACGGCTACGAGCAGTACTTC. Translation gives CASSDADGYEQYF.

This clone was picked up a small number of times. The chain joins TRBV6-6 to TRBJ1-1; D is perhaps TRBD1 (5 bases). Trimming removed 2 bases from V and 7 bases from J, with 14 bases in between. The V gene's germline CDR1 is MNHNY and CDR2 SVGAGI (reference sequence). This CDR3 comprises 14 residues. The CDR3 nucleotides read TGTGCCAGCAGTTACAACGGACAACTACATGAAGCTTTCTTT. Protein product: CASSYNGQLHEAFF.

The chain uses TRBV9 and TRBJ2-1, with D possibly TRBD1 on 6 matching bases. CDR1 and CDR2 from the germline V gene are SGDLS and YYNGEE. The CDR3 length is 15 residues. V lost 3 bases and J lost 3, with 13 bases in between. CDR3: CASSGLGTNYNEQFF. CDR3 DNA sequence: TGTGCCAGCAGCGGCCTGGGGACAAACTACAATGAGCAGTTCTTC.